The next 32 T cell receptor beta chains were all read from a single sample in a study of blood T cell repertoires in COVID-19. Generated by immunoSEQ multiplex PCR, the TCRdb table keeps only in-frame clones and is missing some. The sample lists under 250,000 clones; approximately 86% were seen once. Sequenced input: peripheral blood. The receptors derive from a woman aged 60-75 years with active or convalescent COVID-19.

The CDR3 spells CASSATLSGGAGNTQYF. The CDR3 DNA sequence: TGTGCCAGCAGCGCGACCCTTAGCGGGGGGGCCGGGAATACGCAGTATTTT. This chain connects TRBV3-1 (or the pseudogene TRBV3-2) to TRBJ2-3; 11 nucleotides agree with TRBD2. Germline V gene sequence: CDR1 LGHDT, CDR2 YNNKEL (reference sequence). The CDR3 sequence is 17 residues long. The trim removed 5 bases at V and 7 bases at J, leaving 14 bases unmatched.

CDR3 region: CTGQGANTGELFF. The CDR3 nucleotides read TGCACCGGACAGGGGGCGAACACCGGGGAGCTGTTTTTT. The chain links TRBV29-1 to TRBJ2-2; 10 bases are shared with TRBD1. The CDR3 covers 13 residues. Germline V gene lookup returns CDR1 SQVTM and CDR2 ANQGSEA.

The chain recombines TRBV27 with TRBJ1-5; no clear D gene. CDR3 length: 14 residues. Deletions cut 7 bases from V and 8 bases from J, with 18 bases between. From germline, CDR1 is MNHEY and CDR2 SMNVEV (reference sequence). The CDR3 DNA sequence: TGTGCCAGCATCTTTGTCCCGAGCGTGGAGCCCCAGCATTTT. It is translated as CASIFVPSVEPQHF.

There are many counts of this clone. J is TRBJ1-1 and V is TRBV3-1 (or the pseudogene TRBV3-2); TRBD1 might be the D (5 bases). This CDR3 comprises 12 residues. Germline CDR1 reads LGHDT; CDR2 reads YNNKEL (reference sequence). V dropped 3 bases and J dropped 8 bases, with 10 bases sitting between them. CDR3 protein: CASSHGDREAFF. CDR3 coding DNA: TGTGCCAGCAGCCATGGAGACAGAGAAGCTTTCTTT.

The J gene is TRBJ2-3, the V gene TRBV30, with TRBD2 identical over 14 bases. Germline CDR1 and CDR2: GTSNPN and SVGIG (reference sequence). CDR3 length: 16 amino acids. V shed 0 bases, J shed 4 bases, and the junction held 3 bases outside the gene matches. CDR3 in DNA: TGTGCCTGGAGTGTAGGGGGACTAGCGGGAGCAGATACGCAGTATTTT. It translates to CAWSVGGLAGADTQYF. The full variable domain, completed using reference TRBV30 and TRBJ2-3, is SQTIHQWPATLVQPVGSPLSLECTVEGTSNPNLYWYRQAAGRGLQLLFYSVGIGQISSEVPQNLSASRPQDRQFILSSKKLLLSDSGFYLCAWSVGGLAGADTQYFGPGTRLTVL.

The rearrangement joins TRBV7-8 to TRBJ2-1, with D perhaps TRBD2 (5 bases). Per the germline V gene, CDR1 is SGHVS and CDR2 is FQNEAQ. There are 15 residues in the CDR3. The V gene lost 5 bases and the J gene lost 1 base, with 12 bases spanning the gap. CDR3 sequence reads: CASSPAPGSYNEQFF. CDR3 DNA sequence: TGTGCCAGCAGCCCCGCTCCGGGATCCTACAATGAGCAGTTCTTC. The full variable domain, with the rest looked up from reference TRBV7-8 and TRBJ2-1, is GAGVSQSPRYKVAKRGQDVALRCDPISGHVSLFWYQQALGQGPEFLTYFQNEAQLDKSGLPSDRFFAERPEGSVSTLKIQRTQQEDSAVYLCASSPAPGSYNEQFFGPGTRLTVL.

The CDR3: CASSLLTGTGGETEAFF. DNA for the CDR3: TGTGCCAGTAGTCTTTTAACCGGGACAGGGGGCGAGACTGAAGCTTTCTTT. The chain uses TRBV19 and TRBJ1-1; the match to TRBD1 covers 12 bases. V dropped 5 bases and J dropped 5; count of bases not matched to a gene: 12. The length of the CDR3 is 17 residues. Germline V CDR1 and CDR2: LNHDA, SQIVND (reference sequence).

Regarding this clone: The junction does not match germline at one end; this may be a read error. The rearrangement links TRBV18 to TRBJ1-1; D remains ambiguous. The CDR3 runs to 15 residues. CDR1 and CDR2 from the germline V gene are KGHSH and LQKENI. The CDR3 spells CASSPLGGKNTEAFF. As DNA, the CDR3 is TGTGCCAGCTCCCCACTCGGAGGGAAGAACACTGAAGCTTTCTTT.

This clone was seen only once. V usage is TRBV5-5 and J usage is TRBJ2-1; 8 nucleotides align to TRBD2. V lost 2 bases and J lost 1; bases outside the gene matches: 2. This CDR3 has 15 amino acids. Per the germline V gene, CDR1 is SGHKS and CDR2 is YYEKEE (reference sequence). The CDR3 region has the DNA TGTGCCAGCAGCTTTCGGGGGGGTTCCTACAATGAGCAGTTCTTC. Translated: CASSFRGGSYNEQFF.

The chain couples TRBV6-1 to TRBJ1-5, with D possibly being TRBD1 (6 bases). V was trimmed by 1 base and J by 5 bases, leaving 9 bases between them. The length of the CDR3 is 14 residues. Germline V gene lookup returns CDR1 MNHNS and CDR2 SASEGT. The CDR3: CASSEVSGDQPQHF. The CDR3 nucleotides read TGTGCCAGCAGTGAAGTGTCAGGGGATCAGCCCCAGCATTTT.

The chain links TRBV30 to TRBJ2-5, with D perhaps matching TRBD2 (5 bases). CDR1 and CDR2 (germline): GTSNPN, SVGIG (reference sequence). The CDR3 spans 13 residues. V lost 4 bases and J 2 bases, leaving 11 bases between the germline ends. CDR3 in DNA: TGTGCCTGGACGAGGGATCCTCAAGAGACCCAGTACTTC. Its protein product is CAWTRDPQETQYF.

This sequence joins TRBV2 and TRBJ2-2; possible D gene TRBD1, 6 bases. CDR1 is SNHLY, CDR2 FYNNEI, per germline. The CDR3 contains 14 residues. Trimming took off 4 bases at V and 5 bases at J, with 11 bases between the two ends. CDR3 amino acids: CASSGTAGTGELFF. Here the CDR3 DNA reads TGTGCCAGCAGTGGGACAGCCGGAACCGGGGAGCTGTTTTTT.

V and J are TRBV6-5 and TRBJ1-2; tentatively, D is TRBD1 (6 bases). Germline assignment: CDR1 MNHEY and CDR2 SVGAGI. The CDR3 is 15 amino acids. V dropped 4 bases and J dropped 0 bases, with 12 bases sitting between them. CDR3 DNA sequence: TGTGCCAGCAGTTCCGGGGGGCAGACTAACTATGGCTACACCTTC. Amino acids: CASSSGGQTNYGYTF.

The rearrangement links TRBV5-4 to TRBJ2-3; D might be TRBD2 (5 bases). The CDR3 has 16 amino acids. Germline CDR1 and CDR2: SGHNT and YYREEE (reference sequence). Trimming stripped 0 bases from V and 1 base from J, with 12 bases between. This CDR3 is CASSLAPGRGTDTQYF. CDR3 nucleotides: TGTGCCAGCAGCTTGGCTCCGGGAAGGGGCACAGATACGCAGTATTTT.

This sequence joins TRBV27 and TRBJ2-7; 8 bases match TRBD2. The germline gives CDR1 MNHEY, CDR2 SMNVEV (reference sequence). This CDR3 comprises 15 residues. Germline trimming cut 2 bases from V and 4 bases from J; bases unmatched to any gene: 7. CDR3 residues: CASSLGGRPVYEQYF. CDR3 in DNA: TGTGCCAGCAGTTTAGGCGGGAGGCCTGTGTACGAGCAGTACTTC.

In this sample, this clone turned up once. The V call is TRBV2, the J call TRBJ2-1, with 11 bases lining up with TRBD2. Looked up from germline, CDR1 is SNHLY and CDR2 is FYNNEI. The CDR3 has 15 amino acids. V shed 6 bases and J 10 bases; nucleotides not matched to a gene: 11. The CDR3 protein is CASSPGSGRAREQFF. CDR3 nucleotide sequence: TGTGCCAGCAGCCCCGGTAGCGGGAGGGCAAGAGAGCAGTTCTTC.

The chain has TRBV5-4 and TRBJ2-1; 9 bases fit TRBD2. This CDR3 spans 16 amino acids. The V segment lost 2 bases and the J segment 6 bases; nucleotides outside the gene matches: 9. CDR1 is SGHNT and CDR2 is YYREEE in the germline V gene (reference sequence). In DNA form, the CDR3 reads TGTGCCAGCAGCTTAGGGGCTAGCGGGGTGGGCAATGAGCAGTTCTTC. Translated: CASSLGASGVGNEQFF. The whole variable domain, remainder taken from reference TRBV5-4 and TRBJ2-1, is ETGVTQSPTHLIKTRGQQVTLRCSSQSGHNTVSWYQQALGQGPQFIFQYYREEENGRGNFPPRFSGLQFPNYSSELNVNALELDDSALYLCASSLGASGVGNEQFFGPGTRLTVL.

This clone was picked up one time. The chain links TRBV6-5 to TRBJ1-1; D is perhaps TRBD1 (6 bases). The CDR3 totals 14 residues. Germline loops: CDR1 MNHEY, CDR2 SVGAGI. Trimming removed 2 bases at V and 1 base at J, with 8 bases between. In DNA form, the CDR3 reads TGTGCCAGCAGTTACGACAGGACGAACACTGAAGCTTTCTTT. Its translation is CASSYDRTNTEAFF.

The CDR3 here is CASSGARFYEQYF. As DNA, the CDR3 is TGTGCCAGCTCAGGTGCTCGCTTTTACGAGCAGTACTTC. This chain uses TRBV3-1 (or the pseudogene TRBV3-2) with TRBJ2-7; D is unclear. Germline values: CDR1 LGHDT, CDR2 YNNKEL (reference sequence). Trimming took 8 bases from V and 4 from J, leaving 15 bases between them. The CDR3 runs 13 residues.

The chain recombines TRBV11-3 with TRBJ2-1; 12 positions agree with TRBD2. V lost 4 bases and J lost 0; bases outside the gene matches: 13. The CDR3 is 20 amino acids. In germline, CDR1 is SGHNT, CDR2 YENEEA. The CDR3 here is CASSSLRLAGVSRSYNEQFF. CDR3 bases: TGTGCCAGCAGCTCCCTTCGACTAGCGGGAGTTTCTCGCTCCTACAATGAGCAGTTCTTC. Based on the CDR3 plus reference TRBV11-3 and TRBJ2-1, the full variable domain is EAGVVQSPRYKIIEKKQPVAFWCNPISGHNTLYWYLQNLGQGPELLIRYENEEAVDDSQLPKDRFSAERLKGVDSTLKIQPAELGDSAVYLCASSSLRLAGVSRSYNEQFFGPGTRLTVL.

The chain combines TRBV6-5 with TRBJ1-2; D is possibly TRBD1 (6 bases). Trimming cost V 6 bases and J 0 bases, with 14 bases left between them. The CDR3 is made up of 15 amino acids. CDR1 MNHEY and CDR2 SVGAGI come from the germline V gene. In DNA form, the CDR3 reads TGTGCCAGCAGACCCCGGGACATTCCTAACTATGGCTACACCTTC. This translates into CASRPRDIPNYGYTF.

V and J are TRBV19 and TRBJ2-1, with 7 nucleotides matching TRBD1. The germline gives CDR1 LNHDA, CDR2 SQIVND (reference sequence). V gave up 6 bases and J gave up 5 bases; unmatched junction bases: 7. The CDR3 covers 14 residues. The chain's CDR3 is CASSLGGGHNEQFF. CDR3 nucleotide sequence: TGTGCCAGTAGCCTAGGGGGCGGGCACAATGAGCAGTTCTTC.

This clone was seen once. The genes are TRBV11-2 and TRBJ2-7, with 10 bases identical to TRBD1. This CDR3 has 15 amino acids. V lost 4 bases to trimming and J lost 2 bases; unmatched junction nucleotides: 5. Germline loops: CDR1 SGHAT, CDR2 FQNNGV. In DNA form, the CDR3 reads TGTGCCAGCAGCTCGCTGACAGGGGGCCCCTACGAGCAGTACTTC. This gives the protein CASSSLTGGPYEQYF.

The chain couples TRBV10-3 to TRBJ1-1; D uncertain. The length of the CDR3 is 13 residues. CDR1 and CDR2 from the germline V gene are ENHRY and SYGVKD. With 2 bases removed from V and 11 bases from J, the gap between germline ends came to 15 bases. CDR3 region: CAISERPPEEAFF. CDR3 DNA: TGTGCCATCAGTGAGCGGCCCCCCGAGGAGGCTTTCTTT.

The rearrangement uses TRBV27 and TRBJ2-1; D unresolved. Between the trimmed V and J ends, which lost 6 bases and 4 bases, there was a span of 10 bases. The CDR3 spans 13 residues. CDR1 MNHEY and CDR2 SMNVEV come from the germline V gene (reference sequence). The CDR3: CASSLTRYNEQFF. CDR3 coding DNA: TGTGCCAGCAGCCTCACACGATACAATGAGCAGTTCTTC.

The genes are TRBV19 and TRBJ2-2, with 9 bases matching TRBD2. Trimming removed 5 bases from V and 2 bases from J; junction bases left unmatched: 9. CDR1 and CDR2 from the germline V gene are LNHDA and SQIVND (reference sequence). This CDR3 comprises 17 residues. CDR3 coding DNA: TGTGCCAGTAGTCGACTAGCGGAGCCTGCTAACACCGGGGAGCTGTTTTTT. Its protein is CASSRLAEPANTGELFF.

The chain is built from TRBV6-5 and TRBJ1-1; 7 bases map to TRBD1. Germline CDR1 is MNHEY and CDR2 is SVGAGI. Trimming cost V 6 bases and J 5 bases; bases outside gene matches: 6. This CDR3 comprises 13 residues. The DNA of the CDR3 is TGTGCCAGCAGCTTAACAGGGGAGACTGAAGCTTTCTTT. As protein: CASSLTGETEAFF.

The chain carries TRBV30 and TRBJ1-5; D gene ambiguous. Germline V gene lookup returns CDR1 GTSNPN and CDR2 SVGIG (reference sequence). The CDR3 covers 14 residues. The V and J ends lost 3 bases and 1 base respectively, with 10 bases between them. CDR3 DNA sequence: TGTGCCTGGAGAGGGCCGGGGAGCAATCAGCCCCAGCATTTT. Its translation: CAWRGPGSNQPQHF. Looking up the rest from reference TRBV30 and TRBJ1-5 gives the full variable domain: SQTIHQWPATLVQPVGSPLSLECTVEGTSNPNLYWYRQAAGRGLQLLFYSVGIGQISSEVPQNLSASRPQDRQFILSSKKLLLSDSGFYLCAWRGPGSNQPQHFGDGTRLSIL.

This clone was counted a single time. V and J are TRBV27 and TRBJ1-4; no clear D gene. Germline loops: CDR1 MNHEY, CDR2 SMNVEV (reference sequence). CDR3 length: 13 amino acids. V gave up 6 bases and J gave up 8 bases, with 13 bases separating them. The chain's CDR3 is CASSLIFREKLFF. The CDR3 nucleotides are TGTGCCAGCAGCCTAATATTTCGGGAAAAACTGTTTTTT.

The CDR3 DNA follows: TGTGCCACCAGTTTCCTAGCGGGGGGCGCAGATACGCAGTATTTT. Protein sequence: CATSFLAGGADTQYF. The chain employs TRBV15 and TRBJ2-3; 11 bases fit TRBD2. The CDR3 length is 15 residues. J gave up 4 bases and V 6 bases, and 6 bases lay outside the gene matches. CDR1 and CDR2 from the germline V gene are LNHNV and YYDKDF (reference sequence).

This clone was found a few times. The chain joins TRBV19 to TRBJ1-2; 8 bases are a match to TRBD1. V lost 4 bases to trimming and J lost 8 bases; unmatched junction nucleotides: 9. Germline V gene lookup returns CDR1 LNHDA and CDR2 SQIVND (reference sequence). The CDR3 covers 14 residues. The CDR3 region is CASSSQGASRGYTF. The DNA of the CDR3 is TGTGCCAGTAGTAGCCAGGGGGCCTCGCGGGGCTACACCTTC.

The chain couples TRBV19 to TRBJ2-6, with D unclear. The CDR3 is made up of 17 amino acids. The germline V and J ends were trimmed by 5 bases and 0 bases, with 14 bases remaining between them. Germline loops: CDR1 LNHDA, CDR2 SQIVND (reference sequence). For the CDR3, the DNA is TGTGCCAGTAGTCATGACTTAATAAGCTCTGGGGCCAACGTCCTGACTTTC. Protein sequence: CASSHDLISSGANVLTF.